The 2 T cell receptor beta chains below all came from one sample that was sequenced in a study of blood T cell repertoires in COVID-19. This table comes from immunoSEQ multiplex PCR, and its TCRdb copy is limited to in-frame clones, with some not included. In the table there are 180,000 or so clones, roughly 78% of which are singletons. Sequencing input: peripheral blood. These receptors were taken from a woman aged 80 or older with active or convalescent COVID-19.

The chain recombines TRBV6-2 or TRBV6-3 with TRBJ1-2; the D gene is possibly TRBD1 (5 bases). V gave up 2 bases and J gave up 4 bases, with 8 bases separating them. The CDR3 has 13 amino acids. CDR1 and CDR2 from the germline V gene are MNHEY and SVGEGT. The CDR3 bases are TGTGCCAGCAGTTACCCCCAGGGCTATGGCTACACCTTC. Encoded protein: CASSYPQGYGYTF.

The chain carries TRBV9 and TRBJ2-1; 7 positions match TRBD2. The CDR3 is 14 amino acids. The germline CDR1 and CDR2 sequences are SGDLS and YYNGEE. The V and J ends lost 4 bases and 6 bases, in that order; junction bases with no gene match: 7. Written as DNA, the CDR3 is TGTGCCAGCAGCTCCCAGACTAGCTCCAATGAGCAGTTCTTC. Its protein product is CASSSQTSSNEQFF.